One and the same sample provided the 17 T cell receptor beta chains below, sequenced in a study of graft-versus-host responses after intestinal transplantation. TCRdb's table, derived via immunoSEQ multiplex PCR, lists solely in-frame clones and lacks some. The data contain 7,500 to 10,000 clones, 94% of them singletons. Here the sequenced sample was PBMCs, taken 8 days after intestinal transplant. Receptors were obtained from a human patient who received an intestinal transplant, so some T cells may come from the graft donor.

The chain is built from TRBV28 and TRBJ2-7; 7 nucleotides agree with TRBD1. CDR1 MDHEN and CDR2 SYDVKM come from the germline V gene. The CDR3 extends over 17 amino acids. V gave up 4 bases and J gave up 7 bases; unmatched junction bases: 19. The CDR3 coding sequence is TGTGCCAGCAGTTCCCTCTCACAGGGGCCCCGGGGAGAGGAGCAGTACTTC. Amino acid sequence: CASSSLSQGPRGEEQYF.

This clone was detected once. The chain uses TRBV15 and TRBJ2-5; no reliable D call. Germline loops: CDR1 LNHNV, CDR2 YYDKDF (reference sequence). V was clipped by 3 bases and J by 9 bases, with 14 bases between them. The CDR3 has 13 amino acids. CDR3 nucleotides: TGTGCCACCAGCAGCAAAAAAGGCCAAGCCCAGTACTTC. Amino acid sequence: CATSSKKGQAQYF.

The chain employs TRBV9 and TRBJ2-1; the D is unclear. Germline loops: CDR1 SGDLS, CDR2 YYNGEE. V lost 1 base to trimming and J lost 6 bases, with 8 bases between them. CDR3 length equals 13 residues. The CDR3, as DNA: TGTGCCAGCAGCGTACAGTCCGGCAATGAGCAGTTCTTC. It is translated as CASSVQSGNEQFF.

The gene calls are TRBV13 and TRBJ2-7; D call uncertain. Trimming left V 2 bases short and J 4 bases short, with 12 bases between. Germline-derived CDR1 and CDR2 are PRHDT and FYEKMQ (reference sequence). The CDR3 runs 14 residues. The CDR3 is CASSLMVPPYEQYF. The CDR3 DNA follows: TGTGCCAGCAGCTTAATGGTCCCTCCTTACGAGCAGTACTTC.

This rearrangement joins TRBV7-9 to TRBJ1-2; 7 positions agree with TRBD1. Germline CDR1 is SEHNR and CDR2 is FQNEAQ (reference sequence). J lost 4 bases, V lost 2 bases, and 4 bases had no gene match. The CDR3 has 14 amino acids. The CDR3 here is CASSLTAGGYGYTF. CDR3 nucleotides: TGTGCCAGCAGCTTAACGGCAGGGGGCTATGGCTACACCTTC.

The chain couples TRBV4-1 to TRBJ2-5, with TRBD2 matching over 9 bases. V trimming: 1 base; J trimming: 4 bases; junction bases outside the gene matches: 4. Germline-derived CDR1 and CDR2 are MGHRA and YSYEKL. The CDR3 contains 15 residues. CDR3 in DNA: TGCGCCAGCAGCCAAGTAGCGGGAGTGGGAGAGACCCAGTACTTC. Its protein product is CASSQVAGVGETQYF.

This chain connects TRBV5-1 to TRBJ1-6; D is unresolved. Trimming cost V 4 bases and J 1 base, with 9 bases left between them. The CDR3 sequence is 15 residues long. The germline gives CDR1 SGHRS, CDR2 YFSETQ. CDR3 nucleotide sequence: TGCGCCAGCAGCCCCGGGGAATCCTATAATTCACCCCTCCACTTT. The encoded protein is CASSPGESYNSPLHF.

The chain uses TRBV4-1 and TRBJ1-2; D call uncertain. The CDR3 is made up of 17 amino acids. From germline, CDR1 is MGHRA and CDR2 YSYEKL. The V end lost 5 bases, the J end lost 4 bases, and 23 bases lay between the germline ends. Here the CDR3 reads CASSGFLQNRKTYGYTF. Here the CDR3 DNA reads TGCGCCAGCAGCGGGTTCCTCCAGAACCGAAAGACCTATGGCTACACCTTC.

This sequence joins TRBV7-9 and TRBJ2-1; tentative D call: TRBD2 (5 bases). CDR1 and CDR2 (germline): SEHNR, FQNEAQ (reference sequence). The CDR3 loop spans 16 amino acids. With 4 bases removed from V and 1 base from J, the gap between germline ends came to 14 bases. The DNA for the CDR3 is TGTGCCAGCAGCTCTCCTCTAGCTCGGTCCTACAATGAGCAGTTCTTC. Its protein is CASSSPLARSYNEQFF.

V and J are TRBV7-9 and TRBJ1-6; D gene uncertain. Germline CDR1 SEHNR, CDR2 FQNEAQ (reference sequence). The CDR3 covers 15 residues. The V and J ends lost 1 base and 7 bases respectively, with 11 bases between them. CDR3 nucleotides: TGTGCCAGCAGCTTAGGGGTCCGGGTCAATTCACCCCTCCACTTT. Protein: CASSLGVRVNSPLHF.

The J gene is TRBJ2-1, the V gene TRBV16, with a possible D match to TRBD2 (5 bases). The CDR3 is 14 residues long. V lost 0 bases and J lost 7, with 10 bases in between. Germline loops: CDR1 KGHSY, CDR2 FQNENV. DNA of the CDR3: TGTGCCAGCAGCCAATCTTGGGAGTCGAATGAGCAGTTCTTC. It encodes CASSQSWESNEQFF.

A remark on this clone: The same CDR3 can be traced to other DNA sequences in this sample. The chain couples TRBV29-1 to TRBJ2-5; 14 bases fit TRBD2. The CDR3 is 15 residues long. CDR1 and CDR2 from the germline V gene are SQVTM and ANQGSEA. CDR3 DNA sequence: TGCAGTGCCGCCGGGACTAGCGGGAGTCTTGAGACCCAGTACTTC. It encodes CSAAGTSGSLETQYF.

The rearrangement uses TRBV9 and TRBJ2-3, with D hard to call. The V gene lost 2 bases and the J gene lost 0 bases, with 10 bases spanning the gap. The CDR3 spans 15 residues. Germline lookup yields CDR1 SGDLS and CDR2 YYNGEE. The CDR3 bases are TGTGCCAGCAGCGTCTCACTTCTTAGCACAGATACGCAGTATTTT. This gives the protein CASSVSLLSTDTQYF.

The V and J genes are TRBV4-1 and TRBJ2-6; D is possibly TRBD1 (5 bases). From germline, CDR1 is MGHRA and CDR2 YSYEKL. This CDR3 has 15 residues. Trimming took off 4 bases at V and 1 base at J, with 8 bases between the two ends. The CDR3 reads CASSPTVSGANVLTF. CDR3 sequence (DNA): TGCGCCAGCAGCCCGACAGTTTCTGGGGCCAACGTCCTGACTTTC.

This rearrangement joins TRBV19 to TRBJ2-5; 11 bases agree with TRBD1. Germline CDR1 is LNHDA and CDR2 is SQIVND (reference sequence). The CDR3 length is 15 residues. Losses at the gene ends were 4 bases for V and 4 bases for J; bases not matched to a gene: 5. CDR3 DNA: TGTGCCAGTAGTAGCGGACAGGGGGCTTCAGAGACCCAGTACTTC. It translates to CASSSGQGASETQYF.

For the CDR3, the DNA is TGTGCCAGCAGCGCCACACAGGGGACTTGGGGGTATGGCTACACCTTC. Translation: CASSATQGTWGYGYTF. This chain connects TRBV9 to TRBJ1-2; 7 nucleotides match TRBD1. J gave up 5 bases and V 3 bases, and 13 bases lay outside the gene matches. The CDR3 extends over 16 amino acids. Per germline, CDR1 SGDLS and CDR2 YYNGEE.

V usage is TRBV27 and J usage is TRBJ2-7, with D hard to call. The germline V gene has CDR1 MNHEY and CDR2 SMNVEV (reference sequence). The CDR3 contains 14 residues. The V end lost 6 bases, the J end lost 1 base, and 13 bases lay between the germline ends. The CDR3 is CASRWGSGSYEQYF. In nucleotides, the CDR3 is TGTGCCAGCAGATGGGGATCAGGATCCTACGAGCAGTACTTC.